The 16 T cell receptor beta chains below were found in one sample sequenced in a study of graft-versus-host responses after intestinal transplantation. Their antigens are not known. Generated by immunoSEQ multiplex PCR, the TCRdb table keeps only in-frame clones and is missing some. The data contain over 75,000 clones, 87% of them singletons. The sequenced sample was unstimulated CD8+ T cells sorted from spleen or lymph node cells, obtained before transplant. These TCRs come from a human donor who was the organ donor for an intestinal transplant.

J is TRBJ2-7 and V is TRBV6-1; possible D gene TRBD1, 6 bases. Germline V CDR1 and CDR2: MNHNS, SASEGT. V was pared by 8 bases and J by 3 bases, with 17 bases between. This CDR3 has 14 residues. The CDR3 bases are TGTGCCAGCGATGATCTGACAGGTCTCTACGAGCAGTACTTC. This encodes CASDDLTGLYEQYF.

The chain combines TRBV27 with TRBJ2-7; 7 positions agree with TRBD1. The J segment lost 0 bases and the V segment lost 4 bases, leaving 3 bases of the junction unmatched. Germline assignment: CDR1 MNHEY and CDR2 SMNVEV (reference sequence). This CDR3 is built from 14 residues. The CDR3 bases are TGTGCCAGCAGTTCGGACAGGAGCTCCTACGAGCAGTACTTC. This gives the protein CASSSDRSSYEQYF.

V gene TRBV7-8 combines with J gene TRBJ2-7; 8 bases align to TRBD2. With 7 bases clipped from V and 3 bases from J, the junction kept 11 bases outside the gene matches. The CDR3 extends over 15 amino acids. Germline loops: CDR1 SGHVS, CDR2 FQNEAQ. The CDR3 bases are TGTGCCAGCATGAACTCCGGACTAGCTTTCTACGAGCAGTACTTC. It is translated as CASMNSGLAFYEQYF.

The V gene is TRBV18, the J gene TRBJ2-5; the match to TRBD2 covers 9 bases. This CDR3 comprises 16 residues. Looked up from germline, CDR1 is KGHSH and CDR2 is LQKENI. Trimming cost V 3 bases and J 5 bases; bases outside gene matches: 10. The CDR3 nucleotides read TGTGCCAGCTCACCGGGGGGACTAGCTCGCCGGGAGACCCAGTACTTC. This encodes CASSPGGLARRETQYF.

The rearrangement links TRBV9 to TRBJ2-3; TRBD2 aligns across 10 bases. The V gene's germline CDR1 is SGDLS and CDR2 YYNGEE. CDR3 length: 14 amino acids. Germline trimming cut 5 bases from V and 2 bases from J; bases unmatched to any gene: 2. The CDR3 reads CASSLAGATDTQYF. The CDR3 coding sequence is TGTGCCAGCAGTCTAGCGGGGGCCACAGATACGCAGTATTTT.

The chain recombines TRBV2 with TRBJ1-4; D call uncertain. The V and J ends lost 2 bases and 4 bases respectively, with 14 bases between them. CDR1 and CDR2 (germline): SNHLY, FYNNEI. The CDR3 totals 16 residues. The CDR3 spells CASSEIDWYLNEKLFF. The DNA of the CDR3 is TGTGCCAGCAGTGAAATTGATTGGTACCTTAATGAAAAACTGTTTTTT.

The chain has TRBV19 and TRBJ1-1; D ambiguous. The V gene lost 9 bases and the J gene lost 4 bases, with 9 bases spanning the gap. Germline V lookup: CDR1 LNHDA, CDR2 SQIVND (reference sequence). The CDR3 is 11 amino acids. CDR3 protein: CASSLGTEAFF. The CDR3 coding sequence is TGTGCCAGCTCTTTAGGCACTGAAGCTTTCTTT.

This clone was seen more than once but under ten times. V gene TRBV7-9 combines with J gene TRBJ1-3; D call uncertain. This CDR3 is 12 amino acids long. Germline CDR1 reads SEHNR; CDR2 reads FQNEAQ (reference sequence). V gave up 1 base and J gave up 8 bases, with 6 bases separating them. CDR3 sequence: CASSLGSDTIYF. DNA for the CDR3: TGTGCCAGCAGCTTAGGGTCGGACACCATATATTTT.

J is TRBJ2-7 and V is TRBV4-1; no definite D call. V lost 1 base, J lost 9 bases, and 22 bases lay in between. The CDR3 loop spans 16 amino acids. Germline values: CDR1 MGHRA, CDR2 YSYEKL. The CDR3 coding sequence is TGCGCCAGCAGCCAAGCTACCCCGACGGTAGGGTCCGTGCAGTACTTC. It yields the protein CASSQATPTVGSVQYF.

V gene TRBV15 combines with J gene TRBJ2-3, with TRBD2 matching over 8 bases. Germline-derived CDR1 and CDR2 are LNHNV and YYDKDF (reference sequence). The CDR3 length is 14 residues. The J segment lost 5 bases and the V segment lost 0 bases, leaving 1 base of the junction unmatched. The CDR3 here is CATSREAGVDTQYF. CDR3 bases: TGTGCCACCAGCAGAGAAGCGGGGGTAGATACGCAGTATTTT.

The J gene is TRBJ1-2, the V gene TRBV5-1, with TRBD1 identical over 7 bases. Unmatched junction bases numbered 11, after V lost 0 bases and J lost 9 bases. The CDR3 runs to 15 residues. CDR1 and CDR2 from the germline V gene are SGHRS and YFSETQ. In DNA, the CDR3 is TGCGCCAGCAGCTTGGAGGACAGGCCCAACTTCAGCTACACCTTC. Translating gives CASSLEDRPNFSYTF.

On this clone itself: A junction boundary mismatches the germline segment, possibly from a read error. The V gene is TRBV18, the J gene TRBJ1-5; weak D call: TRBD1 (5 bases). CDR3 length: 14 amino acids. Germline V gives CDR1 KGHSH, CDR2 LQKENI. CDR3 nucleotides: TGTGCCAGTTCACCCTCAGGGTGGGAACAGCCCCAGCATTTT. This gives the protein CASSPSGWEQPQHF. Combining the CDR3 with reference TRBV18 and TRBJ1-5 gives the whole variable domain NAGVMQNPRHLVRRRGQEARLRCSPMKGHSHVYWYRQLPEEGLKFMVYLQKENIIDESGMPKERFSAEFPKEGPSILRIQQVVRGDSAAYFCASSPSGWEQPQHFGDGTRLSIL.

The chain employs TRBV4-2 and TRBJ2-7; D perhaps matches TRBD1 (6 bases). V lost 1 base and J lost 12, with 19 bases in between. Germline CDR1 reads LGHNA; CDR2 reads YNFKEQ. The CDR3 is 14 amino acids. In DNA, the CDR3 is TGTGCCAGCAGCCAAGGGTGGGACACCTCCGTATGGTACTTC. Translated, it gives CASSQGWDTSVWYF.

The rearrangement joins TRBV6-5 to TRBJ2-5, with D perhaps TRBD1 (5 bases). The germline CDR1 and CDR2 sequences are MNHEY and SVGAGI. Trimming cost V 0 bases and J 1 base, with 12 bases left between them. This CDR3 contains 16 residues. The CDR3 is CASSYSPGPIQETQYF. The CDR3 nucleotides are TGTGCCAGCAGTTACTCCCCAGGGCCGATCCAAGAGACCCAGTACTTC.

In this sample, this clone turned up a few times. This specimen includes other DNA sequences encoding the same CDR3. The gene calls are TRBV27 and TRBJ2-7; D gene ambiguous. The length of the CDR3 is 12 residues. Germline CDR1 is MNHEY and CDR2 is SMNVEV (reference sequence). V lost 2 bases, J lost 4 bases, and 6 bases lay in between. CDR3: CASSLEGYEQYF. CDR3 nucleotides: TGTGCCAGCAGTTTAGAAGGTTACGAGCAGTACTTC.

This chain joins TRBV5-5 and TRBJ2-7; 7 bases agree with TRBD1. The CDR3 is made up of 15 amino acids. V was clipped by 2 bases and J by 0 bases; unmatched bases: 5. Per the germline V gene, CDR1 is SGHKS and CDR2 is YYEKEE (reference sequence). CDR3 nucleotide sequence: TGTGCCAGCAGCTTTTACAGGGGTTTCTCCTACGAGCAGTACTTC. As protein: CASSFYRGFSYEQYF.